The T cell receptor (beta chain) under discussion was sequenced for a study of cytomegalovirus exposure and HLA in healthy donors. There are 17 residues in the CDR3. Germline lookup yields CDR1 MNHEY and CDR2 SMNVEV (reference sequence). The V gene lost 4 bases and the J gene lost 0 bases, with 18 bases spanning the gap. Produced via immunoSEQ multiplex PCR; TCRdb's table is partial and in-frame only. The sample consists of about 130,000 clones, approximately 90% of them appearing once. Sequencing was performed on PBMCs. V is TRBV27 and J is TRBJ1-1; maybe TRBD1 (6 bases). This clonotype was obtained from a woman in her thirties in good health and CMV-seropositive. This CDR3 is CASSSYRQGRLNTEAFF. The CDR3 nucleotides read TGTGCCAGCAGTTCTTACCGGCAGGGGCGTCTGAACACTGAAGCTTTCTTT.